A selection of T cell receptor beta chains follows, all from one sample in a study of T cell responses to AZD1222 COVID-19 vaccine. The repertoire was sequenced with immunoSEQ multiplex PCR; TCRdb's copy has only in-frame clones and lacks some. The sample has just over 80,000 clones, about nine tenths seen once; the top ten hold around 5.8%. This sample comprised peripheral blood, obtained on day 0 of AZD1222 vaccination. The receptors shown here come from an adult in good health. The CDR3 runs from the conserved cysteine through the conserved F or W. The order of the fields is V gene, D gene, J gene, clone size, CDR3 DNA, CDR3 protein. A D gene is named only where the DNA matches it firmly. Only some rows state a clone size, as once, few, many or a class for expanded clones.

V gene: TRBV5-1; D gene: NA; J gene: TRBJ2-3; clone size: NA; CDR3 DNA: TGCGCCAGCAGCTTGGGAAAGGTGGGGGATACGCAGTATTTT; CDR3 protein: CASSLGKVGDTQYF
V gene: TRBV4-3; D gene: TRBD1; J gene: TRBJ1-2; clone size: NA; CDR3 DNA: TGCGCCAGCAGCCGCACAGGGGGCTATGGCTACACCTTC; CDR3 protein: CASSRTGGYGYTF
V gene: TRBV6-6; D gene: TRBD1; J gene: TRBJ1-6; clone size: NA; CDR3 DNA: TGTGCCAGCACCTCCCCGGGACAGGGGAATTCACCCCTCCACTTT; CDR3 protein: CASTSPGQGNSPLHF
V gene: TRBV14; D gene: NA; J gene: TRBJ2-1; clone size: NA; CDR3 DNA: TGTGCCAGCAGCCCGTACGGGAATTCCTACAATGAGCAGTTCTTC; CDR3 protein: CASSPYGNSYNEQFF
V gene: TRBV7-2; D gene: NA; J gene: TRBJ1-2; clone size: NA; CDR3 DNA: TGTGCCAGCAGCGCTATAACAGGGATCTCTAACTATGGCTACACCTTC; CDR3 protein: CASSAITGISNYGYTF
V gene: TRBV4-1; D gene: NA; J gene: TRBJ1-1; clone size: NA; CDR3 DNA: TGCGCCAGCAGCCAAGTTGATAGGGGTCTCGAAGAAGCTTTCTTT; CDR3 protein: CASSQVDRGLEEAFF
V gene: TRBV30; D gene: NA; J gene: TRBJ1-4; clone size: NA; CDR3 DNA: TGTGCCTGGAGTGTCTGGTCAACTAATGAAAAACTGTTTTTT; CDR3 protein: CAWSVWSTNEKLFF
V gene: TRBV2; D gene: TRBD1; J gene: TRBJ2-2; clone size: NA; CDR3 DNA: TGTGCCAGCGGACAGGGCACCGGGGAGCTGTTTTTT; CDR3 protein: CASGQGTGELFF
V gene: TRBV27; D gene: NA; J gene: TRBJ2-7; clone size: NA; CDR3 DNA: TGTGCCAGCAGTATAGGACAGATTTCCTACGAGCAGTACTTC; CDR3 protein: CASSIGQISYEQYF
V gene: TRBV5-8; D gene: TRBD1; J gene: TRBJ2-2; clone size: once; CDR3 DNA: TGTGCCAGCACCCTTGCCGGGACAGGGGGGGCCGGGGAGCTGTTTTTT; CDR3 protein: CASTLAGTGGAGELFF
V gene: TRBV4-1; D gene: NA; J gene: TRBJ1-6; clone size: NA; CDR3 DNA: TGCGCCAGCAGCCAAGAATCCAGTGGGTATTCACCCCTCCACTTT; CDR3 protein: CASSQESSGYSPLHF
V gene: TRBV24-1; D gene: NA; J gene: TRBJ2-7; clone size: NA; CDR3 DNA: TGTGCCACCAGTGACCACCAGACAGCGACACAGGGATTCTACGAGCAGTACTTC; CDR3 protein: CATSDHQTATQGFYEQYF
V gene: TRBV5-4; D gene: TRBD1; J gene: TRBJ1-2; clone size: NA; CDR3 DNA: TGTGCCAGCAGCTTCGGGACAGCAACTCGGAGCTACACCTTC; CDR3 protein: CASSFGTATRSYTF
V gene: TRBV30; D gene: NA; J gene: TRBJ1-4; clone size: NA; CDR3 DNA: TGTGCCTGGAGGGGTAGGAATGAAAAACTGTTTTTT; CDR3 protein: CAWRGRNEKLFF
V gene: TRBV7-9; D gene: NA; J gene: TRBJ2-4; clone size: NA; CDR3 DNA: TGTGCCAGCAGCTTAGACGGGGACCAGTACTTC; CDR3 protein: CASSLDGDQYF
V gene: TRBV9; D gene: NA; J gene: TRBJ2-2; clone size: NA; CDR3 DNA: TGTGCCAGCAGCGTAGGGGCGGTTGCCATCGAAACCGGGGAGCTGTTTTTT; CDR3 protein: CASSVGAVAIETGELFF
V gene: TRBV18; D gene: NA; J gene: TRBJ1-5; clone size: once; CDR3 DNA: TGTGCCAGCTCAGGAACATCCGGCAATCAGCCCCAGCATTTT; CDR3 protein: CASSGTSGNQPQHF
V gene: TRBV24-1; D gene: NA; J gene: TRBJ2-3; clone size: NA; CDR3 DNA: TGTGCCACCAGTGATTCGAGGGGGTCGGGAGATACGCAGTATTTT; CDR3 protein: CATSDSRGSGDTQYF
V gene: TRBV21-1; D gene: NA; J gene: TRBJ2-2; clone size: NA; CDR3 DNA: TGTGCCAGCAGCCGGGTCGGGGCAGGACGGACCGGGGAGCTGTTTTTT; CDR3 protein: CASSRVGAGRTGELFF
V gene: TRBV24-1; D gene: NA; J gene: TRBJ1-2; clone size: NA; CDR3 DNA: TGTGCCACCAGTGATCGTCCGGACGGGTACGGCTACACCTTC; CDR3 protein: CATSDRPDGYGYTF
V gene: TRBV27; D gene: NA; J gene: TRBJ1-1; clone size: NA; CDR3 DNA: TGTGCCAGCAGTTTTATCCGCAGGGAGTTCATGAACACTGAAGCTTTCTTT; CDR3 protein: CASSFIRREFMNTEAFF
V gene: TRBV6-5; D gene: TRBD1; J gene: TRBJ2-1; clone size: once; CDR3 DNA: TGTGCCAGCACTTGGGACAGTGACTACAATGAGCAGTTCTTC; CDR3 protein: CASTWDSDYNEQFF
V gene: TRBV27; D gene: NA; J gene: TRBJ2-1; clone size: NA; CDR3 DNA: TGTGCCAGCACCATGGGGAGGGGGTACAATGAGCAGTTCTTC; CDR3 protein: CASTMGRGYNEQFF
V gene: TRBV27; D gene: NA; J gene: TRBJ2-1; clone size: NA; CDR3 DNA: TGTGCCAGCAGTCTTAGCTCCTACAATGAGCAGTTCTTC; CDR3 protein: CASSLSSYNEQFF
V gene: TRBV19; D gene: NA; J gene: TRBJ1-6; clone size: NA; CDR3 DNA: TGTGCCAGTGAGGGACGGGAGATGAATTCACCCCTCCACTTT; CDR3 protein: CASEGREMNSPLHF
V gene: TRBV6-5; D gene: NA; J gene: TRBJ1-1; clone size: NA; CDR3 DNA: TGTGCCAGCAGTTACTCGATCGGGGAACGATACACTGAAGCTTTCTTT; CDR3 protein: CASSYSIGERYTEAFF
V gene: TRBV5-4; D gene: TRBD2; J gene: TRBJ2-1; clone size: once; CDR3 DNA: TGTGCCAGCAGCTTTCCGGGTAGCGGGGGAACAAGTTACAATGAGCAGTTCTTC; CDR3 protein: CASSFPGSGGTSYNEQFF
V gene: TRBV11-3; D gene: NA; J gene: TRBJ2-1; clone size: NA; CDR3 DNA: TGTGCCAGCAGCTTAGGGCCTAGTTTCCGAGCAGGGAATGAGCAGTTCTTC; CDR3 protein: CASSLGPSFRAGNEQFF
V gene: TRBV5-1; D gene: NA; J gene: TRBJ1-2; clone size: NA; CDR3 DNA: TGCGCCAGCAGCCGCTCGGACTCTGGGGGTGGCTACACCTTC; CDR3 protein: CASSRSDSGGGYTF
V gene: TRBV18; D gene: NA; J gene: TRBJ1-6; clone size: NA; CDR3 DNA: TGTGCCAGCTCACCACCCACGCCAGGGCCTTCACCCCTCCACTTT; CDR3 protein: CASSPPTPGPSPLHF
V gene: TRBV7-8; D gene: TRBD1; J gene: TRBJ2-2; clone size: NA; CDR3 DNA: TGTGCCAGCAGCTCCAGACAGGGGGGCGGGGAGCTGTTTTTT; CDR3 protein: CASSSRQGGGELFF
V gene: TRBV28; D gene: TRBD1; J gene: TRBJ2-2; clone size: NA; CDR3 DNA: TGTGCCAGCAGCTTTGACAGGGGACGCGGGGAGCTGTTTTTT; CDR3 protein: CASSFDRGRGELFF
V gene: TRBV24-1; D gene: TRBD1; J gene: TRBJ1-5; clone size: NA; CDR3 DNA: TGTGCCACCAGTGATCAGGGAGGGACAGCAAATCAGCCCCAGCATTTT; CDR3 protein: CATSDQGGTANQPQHF
V gene: TRBV7-9; D gene: NA; J gene: TRBJ2-7; clone size: NA; CDR3 DNA: TGTGCCAGCAGCCAGGATATTTACGAGCAGTACTTC; CDR3 protein: CASSQDIYEQYF
V gene: TRBV6-1; D gene: NA; J gene: TRBJ1-5; clone size: NA; CDR3 DNA: TGTGCCAGCAGTGACGGTCGGGGTTATGGGCATTTT; CDR3 protein: CASSDGRGYGHF
V gene: TRBV4-2; D gene: NA; J gene: TRBJ2-7; clone size: NA; CDR3 DNA: TGTGCCAGCAGCCTCGGGAAAAGCTCCTACGAGCAGTACTTC; CDR3 protein: CASSLGKSSYEQYF
V gene: TRBV13; D gene: NA; J gene: TRBJ2-3; clone size: once; CDR3 DNA: TGTGCCAGCAGCCTGGGCCCGGCGCAGTATTTT; CDR3 protein: CASSLGPAQYF
V gene: TRBV6-6; D gene: NA; J gene: TRBJ1-2; clone size: once; CDR3 DNA: TGTGCCAGCAATCCCGGGAGCTATGGCTACACCTTC; CDR3 protein: CASNPGSYGYTF
V gene: TRBV7-9; D gene: NA; J gene: TRBJ1-1; clone size: once; CDR3 DNA: TGTGCCAGCAGCGAGGATAACACTGAAGCTTTCTTT; CDR3 protein: CASSEDNTEAFF
V gene: TRBV7-2; D gene: TRBD1; J gene: TRBJ2-7; clone size: NA; CDR3 DNA: TGTGCCAGCAGCTTAGCCCCCTTACAGGGGGCGAGGTACGAGCAGTACTTC; CDR3 protein: CASSLAPLQGARYEQYF
V gene: TRBV6-6; D gene: NA; J gene: TRBJ1-5; clone size: few; CDR3 DNA: TGTGCCAGCAGTTACTCATCTTCGAGGGACCAGCCCCAGCATTTT; CDR3 protein: CASSYSSSRDQPQHF
V gene: TRBV18; D gene: NA; J gene: TRBJ1-2; clone size: NA; CDR3 DNA: TGTGCCAGCTCACCCATCTCTGACAGCTTCGCGTCCGGCTACACCTTC; CDR3 protein: CASSPISDSFASGYTF
V gene: TRBV28; D gene: NA; J gene: TRBJ1-2; clone size: NA; CDR3 DNA: TGTGCCACCACAGGCCTGCTTAACTATGGCTACACCTTC; CDR3 protein: CATTGLLNYGYTF
V gene: TRBV3-1/TRBV3-2; D gene: TRBD1; J gene: TRBJ1-1; clone size: NA; CDR3 DNA: TGTGCCAGCAGCTACAAAGGGGGCTCGGGCACTGAAGCTTTCTTT; CDR3 protein: CASSYKGGSGTEAFF
V gene: TRBV12-3/TRBV12-4; D gene: NA; J gene: TRBJ1-1; clone size: once; CDR3 DNA: TGTGCCAGCAGTTTAAAGGGGGACACTGAAGCTTTCTTT; CDR3 protein: CASSLKGDTEAFF
V gene: TRBV5-4; D gene: NA; J gene: TRBJ1-1; clone size: NA; CDR3 DNA: TGTGCCAGCAGTTTCAGTGGGAACACTGAAGCTTTCTTT; CDR3 protein: CASSFSGNTEAFF
V gene: TRBV18; D gene: NA; J gene: TRBJ1-4; clone size: NA; CDR3 DNA: TGTGCCAGCTCACGACCTCAGGGAAAACTGTTTTTT; CDR3 protein: CASSRPQGKLFF
V gene: TRBV2; D gene: NA; J gene: TRBJ1-1; clone size: NA; CDR3 DNA: TGTGCCAGCAGTGAAGCAATGGGGTCTGAAGCTTTCTTT; CDR3 protein: CASSEAMGSEAFF
V gene: TRBV9; D gene: TRBD1; J gene: TRBJ1-5; clone size: NA; CDR3 DNA: TGTGCCAGCAGCGTGACAGGGGTGGGTCAGCCCCAGCATTTT; CDR3 protein: CASSVTGVGQPQHF
V gene: TRBV5-1; D gene: NA; J gene: TRBJ1-3; clone size: NA; CDR3 DNA: TGCGCCAGCCGCCCGGAAAGTTACTCTGGAAACACCATATATTTT; CDR3 protein: CASRPESYSGNTIYF
V gene: TRBV27; D gene: NA; J gene: TRBJ1-5; clone size: NA; CDR3 DNA: TGTGCCAGCGCACAGGGAAATCAGCCCCAGCATTTT; CDR3 protein: CASAQGNQPQHF
V gene: TRBV11-3; D gene: NA; J gene: TRBJ1-1; clone size: once; CDR3 DNA: TGTGCCAGCAGCGGGAGAGGCGGGAGCACTGAAGCTTTCTTT; CDR3 protein: CASSGRGGSTEAFF